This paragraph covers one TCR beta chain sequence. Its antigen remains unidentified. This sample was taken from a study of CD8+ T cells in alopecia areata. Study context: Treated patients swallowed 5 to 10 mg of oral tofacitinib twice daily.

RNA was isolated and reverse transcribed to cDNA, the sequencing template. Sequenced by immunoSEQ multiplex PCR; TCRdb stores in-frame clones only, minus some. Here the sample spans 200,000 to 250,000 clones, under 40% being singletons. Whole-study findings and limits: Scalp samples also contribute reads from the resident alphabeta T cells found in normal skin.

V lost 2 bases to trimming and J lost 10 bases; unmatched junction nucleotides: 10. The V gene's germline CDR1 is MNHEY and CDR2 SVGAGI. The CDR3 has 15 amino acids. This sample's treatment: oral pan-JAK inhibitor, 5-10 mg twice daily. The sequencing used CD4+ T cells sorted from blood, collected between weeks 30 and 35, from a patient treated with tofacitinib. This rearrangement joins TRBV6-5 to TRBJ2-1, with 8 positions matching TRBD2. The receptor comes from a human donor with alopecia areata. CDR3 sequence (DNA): TGTGCCAGCAGTTACCCGAGAGCGGGAGCTAGGGAGCAGTTCTTC. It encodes CASSYPRAGAREQFF.